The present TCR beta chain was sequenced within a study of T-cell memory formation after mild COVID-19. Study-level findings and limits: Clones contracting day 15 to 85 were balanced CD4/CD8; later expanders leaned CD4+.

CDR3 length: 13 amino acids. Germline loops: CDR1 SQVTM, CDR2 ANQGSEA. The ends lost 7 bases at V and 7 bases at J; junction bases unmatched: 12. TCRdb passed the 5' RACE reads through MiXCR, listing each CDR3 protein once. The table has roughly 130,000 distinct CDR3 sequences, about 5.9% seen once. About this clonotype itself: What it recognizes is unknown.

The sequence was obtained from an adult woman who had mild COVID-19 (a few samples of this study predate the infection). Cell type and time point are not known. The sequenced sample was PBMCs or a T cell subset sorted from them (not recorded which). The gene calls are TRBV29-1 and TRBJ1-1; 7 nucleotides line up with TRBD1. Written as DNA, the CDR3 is TGCAGCGCCCGAGGGGGACAGACCCATGAAGCTTTCTTT. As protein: CSARGGQTHEAFF.